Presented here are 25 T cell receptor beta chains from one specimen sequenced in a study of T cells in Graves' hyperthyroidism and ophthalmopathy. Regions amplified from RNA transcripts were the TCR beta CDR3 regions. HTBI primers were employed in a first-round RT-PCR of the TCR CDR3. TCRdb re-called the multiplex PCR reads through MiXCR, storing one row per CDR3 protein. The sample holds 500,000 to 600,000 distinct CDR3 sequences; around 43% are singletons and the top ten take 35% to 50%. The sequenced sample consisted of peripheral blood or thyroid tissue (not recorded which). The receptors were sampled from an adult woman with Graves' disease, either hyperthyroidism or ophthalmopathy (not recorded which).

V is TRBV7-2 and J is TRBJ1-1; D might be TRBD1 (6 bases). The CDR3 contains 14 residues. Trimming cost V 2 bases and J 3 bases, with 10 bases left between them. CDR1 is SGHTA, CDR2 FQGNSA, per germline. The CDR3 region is CASSLKGGHTEAFF. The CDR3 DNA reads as TGTGCCAGCAGCTTAAAGGGGGGTCACACTGAAGCTTTCTTT.

The CDR3 sequence is CASSTGTGESYGYTF. CDR3 nucleotides: TGTGCCAGCAGCACCGGGACAGGGGAGTCGTATGGCTACACCTTC. V and J are TRBV7-9 and TRBJ1-2; TRBD1 agrees at 10 bases. The CDR3 loop spans 15 amino acids. Germline trimming cut 5 bases from V and 5 bases from J; bases unmatched to any gene: 8. Germline CDR1 and CDR2: SEHNR and FQNEAQ (reference sequence).

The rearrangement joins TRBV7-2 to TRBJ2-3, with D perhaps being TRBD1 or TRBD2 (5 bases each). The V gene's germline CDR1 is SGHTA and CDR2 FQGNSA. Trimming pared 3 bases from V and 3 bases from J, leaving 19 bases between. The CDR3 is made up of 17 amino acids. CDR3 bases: TGTGCCAGCAGCTTCGCCCCAGGGACGAGGAAGACAGATACGCAGTATTTT. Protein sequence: CASSFAPGTRKTDTQYF.

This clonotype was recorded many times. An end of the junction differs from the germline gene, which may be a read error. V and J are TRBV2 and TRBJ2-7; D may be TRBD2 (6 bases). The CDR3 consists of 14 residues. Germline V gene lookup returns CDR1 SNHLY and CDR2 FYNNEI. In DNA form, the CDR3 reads TGTACCAGCAGTGAACGGGGGACTGTCTACGAGCAGTACTTC. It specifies CTSSERGTVYEQYF.

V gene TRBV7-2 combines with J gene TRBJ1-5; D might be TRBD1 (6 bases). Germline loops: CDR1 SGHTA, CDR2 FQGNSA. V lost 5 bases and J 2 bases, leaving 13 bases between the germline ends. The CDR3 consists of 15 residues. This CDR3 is CASSPRQDGNQPQHF. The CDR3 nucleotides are TGTGCCAGCAGCCCACGACAGGACGGCAATCAGCCCCAGCATTTT.

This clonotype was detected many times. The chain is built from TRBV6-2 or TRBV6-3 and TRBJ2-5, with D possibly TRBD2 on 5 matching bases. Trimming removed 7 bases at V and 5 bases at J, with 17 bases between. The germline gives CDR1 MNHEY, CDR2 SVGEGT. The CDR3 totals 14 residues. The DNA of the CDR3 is TGTGCCAGCATTCACGGCGGCCGCGGGGAGACCCAGTACTTC. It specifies CASIHGGRGETQYF.

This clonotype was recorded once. This chain's CDR3 is CATSDFHSLSQPQHF. CDR3 in DNA: TGTGCCACCAGTGATTTCCACAGCCTAAGTCAGCCCCAGCATTTT. This sequence joins TRBV24-1 and TRBJ1-5; D uncertain. CDR3 length: 15 residues. Per germline, CDR1 KGHDR and CDR2 SFDVKD. Trimming removed 1 base from V and 6 bases from J, with 12 bases in between.

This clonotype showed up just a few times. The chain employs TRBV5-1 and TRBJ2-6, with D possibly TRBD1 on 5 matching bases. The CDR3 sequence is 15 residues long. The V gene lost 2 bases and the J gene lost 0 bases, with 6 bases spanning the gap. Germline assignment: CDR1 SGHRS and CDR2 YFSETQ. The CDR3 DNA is TGCGCCAGCAGCTTCAGGGCCTCTGGGGCCAACGTCCTGACTTTC. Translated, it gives CASSFRASGANVLTF. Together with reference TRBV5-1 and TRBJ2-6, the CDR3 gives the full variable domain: KAGVTQTPRYLIKTRGQQVTLSCSPISGHRSVSWYQQTPGQGLQFLFEYFSETQRNKGNFPGRFSGRQFSNSRSEMNVSTLELGDSALYLCASSFRASGANVLTFGAGSRLTVL.

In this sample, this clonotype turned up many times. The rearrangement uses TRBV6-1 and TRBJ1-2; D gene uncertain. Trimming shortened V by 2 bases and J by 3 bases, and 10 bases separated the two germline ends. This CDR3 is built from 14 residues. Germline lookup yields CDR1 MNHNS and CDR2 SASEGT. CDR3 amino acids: CASSERRAYYGYTF. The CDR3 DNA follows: TGTGCCAGCAGTGAACGGCGCGCATACTATGGCTACACCTTC.

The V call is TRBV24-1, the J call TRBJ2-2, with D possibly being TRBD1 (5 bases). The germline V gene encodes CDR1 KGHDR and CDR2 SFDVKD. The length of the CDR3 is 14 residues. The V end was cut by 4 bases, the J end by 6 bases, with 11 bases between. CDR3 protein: CATSEPYRSGELFF. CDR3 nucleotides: TGTGCCACCAGTGAACCCTACAGGTCCGGGGAGCTGTTTTTT.

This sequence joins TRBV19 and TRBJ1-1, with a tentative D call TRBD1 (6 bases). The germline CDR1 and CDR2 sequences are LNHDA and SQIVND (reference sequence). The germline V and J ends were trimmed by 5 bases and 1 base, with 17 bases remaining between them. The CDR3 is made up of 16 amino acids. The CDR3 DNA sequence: TGTGCCAGTAGTCCGAGGAGGGCAGGGGCGAACACTGAAGCTTTCTTT. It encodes CASSPRRAGANTEAFF.

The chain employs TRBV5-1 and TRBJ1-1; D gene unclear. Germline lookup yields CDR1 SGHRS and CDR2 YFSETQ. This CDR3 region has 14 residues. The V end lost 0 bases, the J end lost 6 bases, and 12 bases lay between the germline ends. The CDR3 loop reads CASSLEPAGAEAFF. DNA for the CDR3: TGCGCCAGCAGCTTGGAACCCGCGGGAGCTGAAGCTTTCTTT.

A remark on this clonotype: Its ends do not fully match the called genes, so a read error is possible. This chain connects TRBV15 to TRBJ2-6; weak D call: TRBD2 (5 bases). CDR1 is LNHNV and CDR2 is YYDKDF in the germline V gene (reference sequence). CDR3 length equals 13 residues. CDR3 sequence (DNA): TGTGCCACCAGCCGCGGAGAGGGCGACACTGAAGCTTTC. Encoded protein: CATSRGEGDTEAF.

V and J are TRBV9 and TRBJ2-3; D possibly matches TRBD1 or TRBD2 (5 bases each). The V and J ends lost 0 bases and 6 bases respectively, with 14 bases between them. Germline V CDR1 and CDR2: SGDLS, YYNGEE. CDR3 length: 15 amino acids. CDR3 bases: TGTGCCAGCAGCGTAGCTAGCCGGTGGGGGGATACGCAGTATTTT. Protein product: CASSVASRWGDTQYF.

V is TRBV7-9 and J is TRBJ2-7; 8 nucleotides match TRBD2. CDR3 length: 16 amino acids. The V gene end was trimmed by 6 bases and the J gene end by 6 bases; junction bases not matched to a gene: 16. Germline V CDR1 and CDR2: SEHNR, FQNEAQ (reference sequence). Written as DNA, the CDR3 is TGTGCCAGCAGTTCATCCCCCCCGGGGGGGAGCCGCGAGCAGTACTTC. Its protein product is CASSSSPPGGSREQYF.

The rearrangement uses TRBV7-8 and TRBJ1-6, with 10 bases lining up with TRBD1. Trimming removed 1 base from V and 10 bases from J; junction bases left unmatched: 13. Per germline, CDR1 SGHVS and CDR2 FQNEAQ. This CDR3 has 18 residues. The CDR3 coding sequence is TGTGCCAGCAGCTTAGGTCCATTGGGACAGGGGACTCCCTCACCCCTCCACTTT. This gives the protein CASSLGPLGQGTPSPLHF.

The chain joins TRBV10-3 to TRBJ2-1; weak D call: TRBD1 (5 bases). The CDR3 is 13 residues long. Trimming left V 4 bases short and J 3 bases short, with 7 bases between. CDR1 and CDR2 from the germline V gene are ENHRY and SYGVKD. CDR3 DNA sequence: TGTGCCATCAGTGGTGACAGCTACAATGAGCAGTTCTTC. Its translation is CAISGDSYNEQFF.

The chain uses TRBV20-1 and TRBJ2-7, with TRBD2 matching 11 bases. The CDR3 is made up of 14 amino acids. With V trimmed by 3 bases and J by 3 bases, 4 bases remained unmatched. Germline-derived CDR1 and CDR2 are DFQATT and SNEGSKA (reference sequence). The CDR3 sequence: CSASYGLAGYEQYF. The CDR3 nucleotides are TGCAGTGCTAGCTACGGACTAGCGGGCTACGAGCAGTACTTC.

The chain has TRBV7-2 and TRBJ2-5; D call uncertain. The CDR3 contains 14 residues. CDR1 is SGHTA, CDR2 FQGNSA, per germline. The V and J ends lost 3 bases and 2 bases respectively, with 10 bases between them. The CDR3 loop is CASSFQAEQETQYF. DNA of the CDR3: TGTGCCAGCAGCTTCCAGGCGGAACAAGAGACCCAGTACTTC.

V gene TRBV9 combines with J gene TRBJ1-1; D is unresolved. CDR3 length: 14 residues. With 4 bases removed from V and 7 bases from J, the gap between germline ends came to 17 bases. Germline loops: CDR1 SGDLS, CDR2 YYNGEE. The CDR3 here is CASSPRAELIEAFF. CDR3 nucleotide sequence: TGTGCCAGCAGCCCCCGGGCGGAGTTAATTGAAGCTTTCTTT. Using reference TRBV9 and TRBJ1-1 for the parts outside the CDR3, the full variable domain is DSGVTQTPKHLITATGQRVTLRCSPRSGDLSVYWYQQSLDQGLQFLIQYYNGEERAKGNILERFSAQQFPDLHSELNLSSLELGDSALYFCASSPRAELIEAFFGQGTRLTVV.

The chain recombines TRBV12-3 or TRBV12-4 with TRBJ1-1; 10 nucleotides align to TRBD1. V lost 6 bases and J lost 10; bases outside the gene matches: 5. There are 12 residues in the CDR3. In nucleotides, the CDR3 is TGTGCCAGCAGCCGGCGGACAGGGGGAGCTTTCTTT. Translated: CASSRRTGGAFF.

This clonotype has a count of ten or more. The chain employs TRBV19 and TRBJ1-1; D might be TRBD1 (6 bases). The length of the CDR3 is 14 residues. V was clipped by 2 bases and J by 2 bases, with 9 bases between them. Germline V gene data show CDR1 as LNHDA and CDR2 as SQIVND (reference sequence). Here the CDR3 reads CASSIRGGNTEAFF. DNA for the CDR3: TGTGCCAGTAGTATAAGGGGGGGAAACACTGAAGCTTTCTTT.

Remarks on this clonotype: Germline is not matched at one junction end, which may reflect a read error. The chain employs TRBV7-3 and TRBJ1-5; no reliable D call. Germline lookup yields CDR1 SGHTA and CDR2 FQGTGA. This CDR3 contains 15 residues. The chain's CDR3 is CASSQDYHSNQPQHF. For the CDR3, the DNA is TGCGCCAGCAGCCAAGATTACCATAGCAATCAGCCCCAGCATTTT.

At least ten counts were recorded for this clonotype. The CDR3 bases are TGTGCCAGCCGGTTGGACATTTCGAACACCGGGGAGCTGTTTTTT. Translating gives CASRLDISNTGELFF. The chain links TRBV6-5 to TRBJ2-2, with a possible D match to TRBD1 (5 bases). Trimming stripped 8 bases from V and 0 bases from J, with 13 bases between. The CDR3 consists of 15 residues. Germline V gene lookup returns CDR1 MNHEY and CDR2 SVGAGI.

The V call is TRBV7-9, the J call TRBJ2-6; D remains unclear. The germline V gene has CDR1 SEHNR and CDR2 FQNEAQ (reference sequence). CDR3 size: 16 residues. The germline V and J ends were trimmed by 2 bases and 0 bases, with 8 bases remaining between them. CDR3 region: CASSLKGISGANVLTF. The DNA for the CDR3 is TGTGCCAGCAGCTTAAAAGGAATCTCTGGGGCCAACGTCCTGACTTTC.